These T cell receptor beta chains were read from a single sample in a study of shared clonotypes between healthy human individuals. Libraries were prepared by immunoSEQ multiplex PCR; TCRdb keeps only in-frame clonotypes and omits some of them. The data contain hundreds of thousands of clones, 95% to 96% of them seen just once; the ten biggest clones take up 0.11%. Sequencing used naive CD8+ T cells sorted from blood. The origin of the receptors is a woman in her twenties or thirties in good health. CDR3s leave out the opening cysteine and the closing phenylalanine or tryptophan. Size values are once, few and many counts, or a class for expanded clones, and some rows have none.

clone size,V gene,CDR3 protein
.,TRBV29-1,SVFLNNNEQF
.,TRBV4-1,ASSQASGFNTIY
.,TRBV7-3,ASSPSPDRGRSTGELF
.,TRBV9,ASSVIAGSTDTQY
.,TRBV28,ASRSGGTSGRTQY
.,TRBV28,ASSFIALSESYEQY
once,TRBV27,ASSFTSGRIDEQY
.,TRBV18,ASSPGQGLDAGNTIY
once,TRBV27,ASSPGQLNQPQH
.,TRBV13,ASSFGLAGDGEQF
.,TRBV4-1,ASSQVPLKGDTEAF
.,TRBV28,ASIGGQYTDTQY
.,TRBV27,ASMPLGGSFYGYT
.,TRBV4-2,ASSHGQGNTEAF
.,TRBV5-6,ASSWDRNYGYT
.,TRBV5-1,ASSLVGFVDEQF
.,TRBV4-1,ASSQGRVGRGPYEQY
.,TRBV27,ASSETGRPYEQY
.,TRBV28,ASSPPLQETQY
.,TRBV27,ASSLGLVRYYNEQF
.,TRBV7-9,ASSSGTSNEAF
once,TRBV28,ASSLGAEQY
.,TRBV27,ASRSGASYEQY
once,TRBV5-1,ASSFEAQNTGELF
.,TRBV9,ASSVGGSGNEQY
.,TRBV27,ASTLGQSRVVGENEQY
.,TRBV25-1,ASSGEHFSNYGYT
.,TRBV11-2,ASSLPYGQETQY
few,TRBV15,ATSILTFTDTQY
.,TRBV4-1,ASSQLRLAGGSTDTQY
.,TRBV19,ASSMSLSNQPQH
.,TRBV4-2,ASSQDRSASGMYEQY
.,TRBV10-3,AARGRGTNEKLF
.,TRBV5-8,ASSFGQGYQETQY
.,TRBV4-1,ASSQDLPGRALSEQY
.,TRBV11-3,ASSLLPSYEQY
.,TRBV2,ASSPGLAGSDTQY
.,TRBV9,ASSVNPGHPDTGELF
.,TRBV5-1,ASRRDSLTDTQY
.,TRBV28,AAADPNTEAF
once,TRBV10-3,AIRALTSYEQY
.,TRBV14,ASSQEGLAGNEQF
.,TRBV19,ATQSPESGVHYGYT
.,TRBV29-1,SAGPRDRNTEAF
.,TRBV27,ASRTQQGARTEAF
.,TRBV28,ASLKGTGELF
.,TRBV28,ASSSDSSGMRNEQY
once,TRBV19,ASTPPTGGIYNEQF
.,TRBV5-6,ASSLIGRGEQY
.,TRBV19,ASSTGGASDTQY
.,TRBV7-9,ASSLQGRTYEQY
.,TRBV5-1,ASIHRDAGSYEQY